This is a list of T cell receptor beta chains from one sample in a study of blood T cell repertoires in COVID-19. The data were produced by immunoSEQ multiplex PCR, yet TCRdb's version contains in-frame clones alone and is incomplete. This table has approximately 400,000 clones, about 91% appearing once. The sequenced sample was peripheral blood. These receptors originate from a woman aged 50 to 60 with COVID-19, enrolled during active disease. Each CDR3 is given with its conserved first and last residue. D genes are given only for firm matches. Expanded clones get a size class; other rows say once, few or many, or leave the size out.

clone_size d_call j_call v_call cdr3_nt cdr3_aa
NA TRBD2 TRBJ2-3 TRBV19 TGTGCCAGTAGTACCCTGCTAGCGGGGACAGATACGCAGTATTTT CASSTLLAGTDTQYF
NA NA TRBJ2-7 TRBV14 TGTGCCAGCAGCCCCCCCGGGGACTTCTCCTACGAGCAGTACTTC CASSPPGDFSYEQYF
NA TRBD1 TRBJ1-2 TRBV7-9 TGTGCCAGCAGCTTGACAGGGCACTATGGCTACACCTTC CASSLTGHYGYTF
NA NA TRBJ1-1 TRBV5-1 TGCGCCAGCAGCCAGGGGCGGCAGGCCGACACTGAAGCTTTCTTT CASSQGRQADTEAFF
once NA TRBJ2-5 TRBV6-9 TGTGCCAGCAGTTGGGTGACAGTCCAAGAGACCCAGTACTTC CASSWVTVQETQYF
once NA TRBJ1-2 TRBV4-1 TGCGCCAGCAGCTCGGTCGGGGTCCCCCGCTATGGCTACACCTTC CASSSVGVPRYGYTF
once NA TRBJ2-3 TRBV24-1 TGTGCCACCAGGGATAGCGGCACAGATACGCAGTATTTT CATRDSGTDTQYF
NA NA TRBJ1-1 TRBV5-5 TGTGCCAGCAGCTTCGGGGTAGGAGGGACTGAAGCTTTCTTT CASSFGVGGTEAFF
NA TRBD1 TRBJ2-7 TRBV2 TGTGCGAGGGGGGACAGGGCCTACGAGCAGTACTTC CARGDRAYEQYF
NA TRBD1 TRBJ1-6 TRBV6-5 TGTGCCAGCGAGAGGGACAGGGGCCTCGCACCCCTCCACTTT CASERDRGLAPLHF
NA TRBD2 TRBJ2-2 TRBV30 TGTGCCTGGAGGGCTAGCGGGCTCAGGGGGGAGCTGTTTTTT CAWRASGLRGELFF
NA NA TRBJ1-2 TRBV24-1 TGTGCCACCAGTGACCTAGACGGAAGGGGAGGCTATGGCTACACCTTC CATSDLDGRGGYGYTF
NA TRBD2 TRBJ2-7 TRBV28 TGTGCCAGCAGTTTCTCCTTAGCGGGTTTGACCTACGAGCAGTACTTC CASSFSLAGLTYEQYF
NA TRBD2 TRBJ2-3 TRBV9 TGTGCCAGCAGCGCAGCGGGACTAGCGGGGGCAAGAGATACGCAGTATTTT CASSAAGLAGARDTQYF
NA NA TRBJ1-3 TRBV9 TGTGCCAGCAGCCAACTCTCTGGAAACACCATATATTTT CASSQLSGNTIYF
NA TRBD2 TRBJ2-1 TRBV12-3/TRBV12-4 TGTGCCAGCACCCGACCGGGGGGAGAGCAGTTCTTC CASTRPGGEQFF
few NA TRBJ2-1 TRBV7-3 TGTGCCAGCAGCTTGGGACTCCCGTGGGGGAGGGAGCAGTTCTTC CASSLGLPWGREQFF
once TRBD2 TRBJ2-2 TRBV10-3 TGTGCCATCACCCGGGCGGGGGGCCCCGGGGAGCTGTTTTTT CAITRAGGPGELFF
NA NA TRBJ2-1 TRBV3-1/TRBV3-2 TGTGCCAGCAGCCAAGATGTTTCGAGGGGGAGATACAATGAGCAGTTCTTC CASSQDVSRGRYNEQFF
NA NA TRBJ1-1 TRBV6-5 TGTGCCAGCAGTTACAGGGGCGGGGCTGAAGCTTTCTTT CASSYRGGAEAFF
NA NA TRBJ1-1 TRBV7-2 TGTGCCAGCAGCTTAGTAACAGGGAACACTGAAGCTTTCTTT CASSLVTGNTEAFF
once TRBD1 TRBJ1-1 TRBV6-2/TRBV6-3 TGTGCCAGCAGTCCGCAGACAGGGGGCTCTGAAGCTTTCTTT CASSPQTGGSEAFF
NA NA TRBJ1-1 TRBV9 TGTGCCAGCAGCGTAGGCGGCATGAACACTGAAGCTTTCTTT CASSVGGMNTEAFF
NA TRBD1 TRBJ2-2 TRBV3-1/TRBV3-2 TGTGCCAGCAGCCTCGGACAGGGAAGGGGGGAGCTGTTTTTT CASSLGQGRGELFF
NA TRBD2 TRBJ2-3 TRBV27 TGTGCCAGCAACACGGGACTAGCGGGACTCTATAGCACAGATACGCAGTATTTT CASNTGLAGLYSTDTQYF
NA TRBD1 TRBJ2-5 TRBV23-1 TGCGCCAGCAGTCACCCGGACAGGGTTCAAGAGACCCAGTACTTC CASSHPDRVQETQYF
NA NA TRBJ1-5 TRBV9 TGTGCCAGCAGCTCCGGGATTATCAATCAGCCCCAGCATTTT CASSSGIINQPQHF
NA TRBD1 TRBJ1-1 TRBV6-6 TGTGCCAGCAGTTTACAGGGGGCAGCTTTCTTT CASSLQGAAFF
NA TRBD1 TRBJ2-2 TRBV2 TGTGCCAGCAGTGAGATCCCGTTCGAGACAGGGGGTCCCTCGGGGACCGGGGAGCTGTTTTTT CASSEIPFETGGPSGTGELFF
NA TRBD1 TRBJ1-2 TRBV19 TGTGCCAGTAGTATATCCCCCTCGGACAGGAACTATGGCTACACCTTC CASSISPSDRNYGYTF
NA NA TRBJ2-1 TRBV5-1 TGCGCCAGCAGCTCCGCTCCCAGTAGGAGGTCCTACAATGAGCAGTTCTTC CASSSAPSRRSYNEQFF
NA TRBD2 TRBJ2-2 TRBV9 TGTGCCAGCAGCCCCACTAGCGGGGGAACGAGGACCGGGGAGCTGTTTTTT CASSPTSGGTRTGELFF
NA TRBD1 TRBJ2-5 TRBV27 TGTGCCAGCAGTGACAGGGACCAAGAGACCCAGTACTTC CASSDRDQETQYF
NA NA TRBJ1-4 TRBV30 TGTGCCTGGAGTGGGTCGCCGGGTCCCTCTGATGAAAAACTGTTTTTT CAWSGSPGPSDEKLFF
few NA TRBJ1-5 TRBV4-2 TGTGCCAGCAGCCGAGAAGGGGGAAACAATCAGCCCCAGCATTTT CASSREGGNNQPQHF
NA TRBD2 TRBJ2-5 TRBV19 TGTGCCAGTAGTCCGGGACTAGCGGGGGCTCTGCAAGAGACCCAGTACTTC CASSPGLAGALQETQYF
few NA TRBJ2-1 TRBV7-2 TGTGCCAGCAGCTTACGGACTGGAGATGAGCAGTTCTTC CASSLRTGDEQFF
NA TRBD1 TRBJ1-2 TRBV6-5 TGTGCCAGCAGTCGGGACAGGTATTCGTATGGCTACACCTTC CASSRDRYSYGYTF
NA TRBD2 TRBJ2-5 TRBV5-1 TGCGCCAGCAGCTTATGGCCCGCACTAGCGGGAGAGACCCAGTACTTC CASSLWPALAGETQYF
NA NA TRBJ2-3 TRBV5-1 TGCGCCAGCACCCCGCAGGGGTCTACAGATACGCAGTATTTT CASTPQGSTDTQYF
NA NA TRBJ2-5 TRBV9 TGTGCCAGCAGCGTATCAGGGGTAGAGACCCAGTACTTC CASSVSGVETQYF
NA NA TRBJ2-2 TRBV19 TGTGCCAGTACCCCACAAGGAGACACCGGGGAGCTGTTTTTT CASTPQGDTGELFF
NA TRBD1 TRBJ2-2 TRBV29-1 TGCAGCGTTGAGGAGTGGGGACAGACGAACACCGGGGAGCTGTTTTTT CSVEEWGQTNTGELFF
once TRBD2 TRBJ2-1 TRBV4-2 TGTGCCAGCAGCCAAAGCGGGACTAGCGGAACTTACAATGAGCAGTTCTTC CASSQSGTSGTYNEQFF
NA TRBD1 TRBJ2-7 TRBV18 TGTGCCAGCTCACCCGAGGGACAGGGGGACTACGAGCAGTACTTC CASSPEGQGDYEQYF
few NA TRBJ1-1 TRBV30 TGTGCCTGGAATAGCGTCGGCTCTGAAGCTTTCTTT CAWNSVGSEAFF